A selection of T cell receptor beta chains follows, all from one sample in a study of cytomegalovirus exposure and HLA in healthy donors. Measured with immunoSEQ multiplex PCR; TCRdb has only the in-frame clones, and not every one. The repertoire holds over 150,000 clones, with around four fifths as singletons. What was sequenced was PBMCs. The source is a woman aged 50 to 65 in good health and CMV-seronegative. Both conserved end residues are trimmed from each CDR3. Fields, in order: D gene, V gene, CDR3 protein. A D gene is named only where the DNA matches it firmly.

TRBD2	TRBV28	ASSVAGGTEDEQY
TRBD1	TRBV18	ASSLYTGGGNEQF
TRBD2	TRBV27	ASSLGLAGSYEQY
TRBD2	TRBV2	ASSKLAGYGNEQF
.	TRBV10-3	AISGGRGNEKLF
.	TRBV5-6	ASMGRGGSGYT
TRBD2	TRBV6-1	ASSAGLAGGGETQY
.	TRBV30	AWSDGVQGNEQF
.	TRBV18	ASSPSGTPEAF
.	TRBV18	ASSPGALNTREQY
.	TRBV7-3	ASSSQGSRGELF
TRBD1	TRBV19	ASNHPGGNYGYT
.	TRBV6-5	ASSYSRVLKTQY
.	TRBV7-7	ASSSRPWNTEAF
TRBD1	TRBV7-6	ASSSGQGGEKLF
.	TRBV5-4	ASSLVGAGYYEQY
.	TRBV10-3	AISGANYGYT
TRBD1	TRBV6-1	ATRDRYGSYEQY
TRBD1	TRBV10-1	ASSPGTGAAF
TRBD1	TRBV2	ASRKPGTGAGELF
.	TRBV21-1	ASSKKGTGFRRNTEAF
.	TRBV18	ASSPVHSQETQY
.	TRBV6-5	ASTLSGGNYGYT
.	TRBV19	ASSIGFGAGYEQY
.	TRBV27	ASSFLIGQSNYGYT
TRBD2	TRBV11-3	ASSLGGGIYNEQF
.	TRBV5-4	ASRPRGDGDSPLH
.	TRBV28	ASSGHRDGGYEQY
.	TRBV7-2	ASSATFQGPAAAF
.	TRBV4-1	ASSQGAFQAGWETQY
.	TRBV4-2	ASSHGEVIAAPQY